This TCR beta chain was identified during a study of cytomegalovirus exposure and HLA in healthy donors. Overall study context: For the approximately 360 genotyped donors, more than 65% fell within the Caucasian-associated ancestry cluster.

Study-wide points: Later on, analysis showed that most CMV-associated TCR beta chains appeared to be HLA-restricted.

Both 60 Vbeta primers and 13 Jbeta primers went into the PCR. Libraries were prepared by immunoSEQ multiplex PCR; TCRdb keeps only in-frame clonotypes and omits some of them. The profile shows 150,000 to 200,000 clones, roughly 87% of them singletons. For this clone: What it binds is unknown.

This sequence was found in a boy younger than 10 in good health and CMV-seronegative. Sequenced: PBMCs.

CDR3: CASRGGGRVGQPQHF. DNA of the CDR3: TGTGCCAGCAGGGGGGGAGGTCGGGTCGGTCAGCCCCAGCATTTT. This rearrangement joins TRBV28 to TRBJ1-5, with TRBD1 as a possible D gene (5 bases). CDR1 is MDHEN and CDR2 is SYDVKM in the germline V gene. The CDR3 contains 15 residues. V was trimmed by 6 bases and J by 6 bases, leaving 18 bases between them.